This T cell receptor (beta chain) was captured in a study of technical replicates of blood from a handful of donors. Germline V gene sequence: CDR1 SGHRS, CDR2 YFSETQ. The V and J ends lost 4 bases and 5 bases, in that order; junction bases with no gene match: 4. The CDR3 consists of 15 residues. Assay used: immunoSEQ multiplex PCR; TCRdb lists only in-frame clones, some missing. The sample has 75,000 to 90,000 clones; around 93% are singletons. The rearrangement links TRBV5-1 to TRBJ2-2, with 11 bases lining up with TRBD2. This TCR came from a human donor in good health. The specimen sequenced was T cells isolated from PBMCs. CDR3 DNA: TGCGCCAGCAGCACGGGGACTAGCGGTACCGGGGAGCTGTTTTTT. Translated, it gives CASSTGTSGTGELFF. Filled out from reference TRBV5-1 and TRBJ2-2, the complete variable domain reads KAGVTQTPRYLIKTRGQQVTLSCSPISGHRSVSWYQQTPGQGLQFLFEYFSETQRNKGNFPGRFSGRQFSNSRSEMNVSTLELGDSALYLCASSTGTSGTGELFFGEGSRLTVL.